What follows describes a single T cell receptor (beta chain). Its antigen remains unknown. UMIs incorporating a 6-nucleotide sample barcode were appended by means of template switching. Reanalyzing the 5' RACE reads, TCRdb keeps one entry per CDR3 protein, without DNA. The sample totals under 200,000 distinct CDR3 sequences. The sample comes from a study of monozygotic twins with inflammatory bowel disease. The CDR3 is 14 amino acids. CDR1 is DFQATT and CDR2 is SNEGSKA in the germline V gene (reference sequence). General study findings and limits: Whereas healthy co-twins had higher TCRbeta diversity (inverse Simpson), IBD patients had lower diversity. Patient repertoires may have gained variability from differing immunosuppressive treatments.

The chain recombines TRBV20-1 with TRBJ2-5; as DNA is missing, the TRBD1 call by TCRdb cannot be tested. The sequencing input was blood. This clonotype was sampled from a human donor with ulcerative colitis or Crohn's disease, or a healthy co-twin of an affected twin (not recorded which). The CDR3 sequence is CSARDPGPQETQYF.